Included here is one TCR beta chain sequence, with context. Its antigen is unknown. No base-level quality is on record; no much larger clone is a single base apart. A second Seattle source provided samples from volunteer blood donors who had recovered from COVID-19. Collaborating institutions collected whole blood in K2EDTA tubes following their own protocols. For TCRbeta analysis, collaborator samples were shipped as frozen whole blood, as isolated PBMCs, or as DNA extracted from either sample type. Taken from the germline V gene, the CDR1 and CDR2 loops are MNHEY and SVGEGT. The CDR3 covers 14 residues, taking in both the cysteine and the phenylalanine. This entry keeps only the CDR3 DNA: 42 bases, framed from base 1. V and J are truncated by 6 bases and 4 bases respectively, leaving an intervening sequence of 15 bases. The immunoSEQ Assay, a bias-controlled multiplex PCR, was used to amplify TCRbeta CDR3 regions from genomic DNA. The authors processed their data as follows. Nucleated cell counts per sample were estimated from amplification of reference gene primers within the assay. Sequence reads were collapsed and filtered to measure the absolute abundance of every unique TCRbeta CDR3 rearrangement. For each sample, productive Simpson clonality was calculated as the square root of Simpson's diversity index over productive rearrangements. TCRdb obtained this table from immuneACCESS and retained in-frame rearrangements with V and J assigned. These tables miss some clones; where compared with another copy, unresolved V genes account for less than half of the shortfall, and the remainder is unexplained. D and trimming come from the DNA, and the V and J calls and clone size come from that table. The sample table shows 310,000 or so clones, and approximately 84% are seen once. The ten largest account for around 2.1% of the sample.

The data derive from a study of blood T cell repertoires in COVID-19 (dated by TCRdb to between 2020 and 2021). With regard to the full study: The collaborator samples originated in the United States, Italy and Spain and spanned the acute and convalescent phases of COVID-19. HLA class I and class II types, where available, came from metadata supplied by the sample provider rather than from assay-based typing. The material from the prospective study consisted of cDNA or gDNA derived from T cells, B-cell-depleted T cells, or PBMCs. Sample metadata almost always included a de-identified subject ID, COVID-19 status, age in years and sex. The dataset comprised deeply sampled blood TCRbeta repertoires from subjects exposed to, actively infected with, or recovered from COVID-19. The repertoires were released in a freely available public database meant as a resource for research on the immune response to SARS-CoV-2. The samples were drawn from the first 160 participants of the ongoing ImmuneRACE study and from over 950 subjects provided by 6 global collaborators.

Study-wide findings and limitations: The quantity of clinical and demographic metadata differed by source and by participant and was supplied without curation.

The chain is made from TRBV6-2 or TRBV6-3 and TRBJ1-2; D gene: possibly TRBD1, on 5 matching bases. The sequencing input was peripheral blood. The sequence was obtained from a woman in her 30s who had recovered from COVID-19. The CDR3 reads CASSPGGDGYGYTF. The DNA reads as follows: TGTGCCAGCAGCCCGGGAGGGGACGGCTATGGCTACACCTTC.